This T cell receptor beta chain was documented in a study of T-cell reconstitution after alpha-beta-depleted transplantation in children. This CDR3 comprises 16 residues. V lost 5 bases to trimming and J lost 4 bases, with 20 bases between them. Germline V gene lookup returns CDR1 SEHNR and CDR2 FQNEAQ (reference sequence). This clonotype occurred a few times. Researchers prepared the TCRbeta library using unique molecular identifiers, the study reports. Using its own MiXCR run on the PCR reads, TCRdb lists one record per CDR3 protein. Among over 550,000 distinct CDR3 sequences listed, about 10% were seen once.

This TCR came from a human donor who donated a stem cell graft to a child with acute myeloid leukemia. This chain uses TRBV7-9 with TRBJ2-5; TRBD1 might be the D (6 bases). Sequenced here: PBMCs from the stem cell graft donor, sampled from the stem cell graft. The CDR3 DNA follows: TGTGCCAGCAGCCCCTACCCGCAGGGGAGTGGAGAGACCCAGTACTTC. Protein product: CASSPYPQGSGETQYF.